This T cell receptor beta chain was documented in a study of yellow fever vaccine responses in identical twins. The CDR3 contains 15 residues. V was pared by 4 bases and J by 2 bases, with 14 bases between. The germline V gene encodes CDR1 SEHNR and CDR2 FQNEAQ (reference sequence). TCRdb ran MiXCR on the RT-PCR reads and lists one entry per CDR3 protein. Of around 530 distinct CDR3 sequences in the sample, under 70% were seen once. The TCR originated in a female donor who received the yellow fever vaccine. The specimen comprised T cells from blood (PBMCs), unsorted or a sorted subset (not recorded which), sampled before or after yellow fever vaccination (not recorded which). The chain combines TRBV7-9 with TRBJ2-5, with TRBD2 as a possible D gene (5 bases). This chain's CDR3 is CASSSDGVYQETQYF. Written as DNA, the CDR3 is TGTGCCAGCAGCTCTGACGGGGTTTATCAAGAGACCCAGTACTTC. The whole variable domain, filled in from reference TRBV7-9 and TRBJ2-5, reads DTGVSQNPRHKITKRGQNVTFRCDPISEHNRLYWYRQTLGQGPEFLTYFQNEAQLEKSRLLSDRFSAERPKGSFSTLEIQRTEQGDSAMYLCASSSDGVYQETQYFGPGTRLLVL.